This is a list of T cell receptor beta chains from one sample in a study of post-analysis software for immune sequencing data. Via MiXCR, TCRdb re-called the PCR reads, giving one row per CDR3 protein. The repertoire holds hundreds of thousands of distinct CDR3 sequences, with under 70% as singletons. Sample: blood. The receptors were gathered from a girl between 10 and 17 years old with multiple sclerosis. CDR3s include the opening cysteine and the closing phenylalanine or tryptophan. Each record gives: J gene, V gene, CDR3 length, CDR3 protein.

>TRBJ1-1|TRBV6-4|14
CASSRERRDTEAFF
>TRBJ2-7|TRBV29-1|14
CSVEVRGVWGEQYF
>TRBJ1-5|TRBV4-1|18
CASSQLDRGPSSNQPQHF
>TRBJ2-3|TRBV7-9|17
CASSPSLAGGPTDTQYF
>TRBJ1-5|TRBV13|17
CASSLGGPGLSNQPQHF
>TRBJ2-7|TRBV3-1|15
CASSQSGTSSYEQYF
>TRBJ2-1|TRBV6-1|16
CASSKTSGGPYNEQFF
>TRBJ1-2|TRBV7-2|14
CASSLVETGNGYTF
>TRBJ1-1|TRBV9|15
CASSVEPGGNTEAFF
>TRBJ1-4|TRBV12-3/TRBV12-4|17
CASRPREGLATNEKLFF
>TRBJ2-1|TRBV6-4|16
CASSRGGPSSYNEQFF
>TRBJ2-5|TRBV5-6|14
CASSLTVRKETQYF
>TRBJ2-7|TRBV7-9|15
CASSDDRNMRYEQYF
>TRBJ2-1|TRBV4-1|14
CASSQGGTYNEQFF
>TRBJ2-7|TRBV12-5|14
CASAPPGSYNEQYF
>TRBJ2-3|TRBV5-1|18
CASSLETQGWGRTDTQYF
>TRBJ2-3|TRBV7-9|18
CASSLGGSGGHFTDTQYF
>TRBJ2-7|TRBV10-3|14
CAISESRPSYEQYF
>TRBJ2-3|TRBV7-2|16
CASSLNLAVSTDTQYF
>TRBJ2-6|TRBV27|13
CASSSGGANVLTF
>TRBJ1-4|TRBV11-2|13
CASSEQGLVKLFF
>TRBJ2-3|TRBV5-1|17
CASSLGLAGPGTDTQYF
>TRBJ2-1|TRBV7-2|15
CASSRQASGDNEQFF
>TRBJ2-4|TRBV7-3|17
CASSAKSGLGAKNIQYF
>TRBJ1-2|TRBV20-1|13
CSARSGADYGYTF
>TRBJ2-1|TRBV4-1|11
CASSQTNEQFF
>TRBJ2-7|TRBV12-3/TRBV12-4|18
CASSSHRSGGPSSYEQYF
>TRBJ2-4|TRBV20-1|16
CSASGAKLVAKNIQYF